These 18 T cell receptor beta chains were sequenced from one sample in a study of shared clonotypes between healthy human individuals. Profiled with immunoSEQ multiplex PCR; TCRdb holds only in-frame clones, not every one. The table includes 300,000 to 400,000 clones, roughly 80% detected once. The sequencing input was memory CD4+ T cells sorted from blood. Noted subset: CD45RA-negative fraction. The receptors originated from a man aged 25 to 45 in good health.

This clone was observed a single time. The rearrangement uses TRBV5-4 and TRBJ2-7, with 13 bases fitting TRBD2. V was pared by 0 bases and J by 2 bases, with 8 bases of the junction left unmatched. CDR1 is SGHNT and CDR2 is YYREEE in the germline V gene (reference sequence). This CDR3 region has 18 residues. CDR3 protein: CASSLAPPGLAGPYEQYF. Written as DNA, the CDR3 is TGTGCCAGCAGCTTGGCCCCCCCGGGACTAGCGGGACCCTACGAGCAGTACTTC. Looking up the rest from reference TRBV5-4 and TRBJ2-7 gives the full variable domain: ETGVTQSPTHLIKTRGQQVTLRCSSQSGHNTVSWYQQALGQGPQFIFQYYREEENGRGNFPPRFSGLQFPNYSSELNVNALELDDSALYLCASSLAPPGLAGPYEQYFGPGTRLTVT.

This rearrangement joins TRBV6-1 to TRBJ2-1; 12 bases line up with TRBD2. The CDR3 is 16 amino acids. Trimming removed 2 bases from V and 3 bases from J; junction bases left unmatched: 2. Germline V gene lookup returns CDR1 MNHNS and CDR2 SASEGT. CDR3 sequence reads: CASSERGLAGYNEQFF. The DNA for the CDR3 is TGTGCCAGCAGTGAAAGGGGACTAGCGGGCTACAATGAGCAGTTCTTC.

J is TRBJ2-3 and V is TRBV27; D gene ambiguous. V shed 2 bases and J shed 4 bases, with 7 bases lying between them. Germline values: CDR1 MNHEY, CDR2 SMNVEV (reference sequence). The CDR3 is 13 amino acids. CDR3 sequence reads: CASSLKVPDTQYF. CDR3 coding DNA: TGTGCCAGCAGTTTAAAGGTCCCAGATACGCAGTATTTT.

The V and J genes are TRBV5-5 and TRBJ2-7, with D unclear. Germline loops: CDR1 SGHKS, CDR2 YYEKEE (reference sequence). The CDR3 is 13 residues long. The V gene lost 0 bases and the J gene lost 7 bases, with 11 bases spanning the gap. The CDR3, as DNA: TGTGCCAGCAGCTTGGTTACGGGTTTTGAGCAGTACTTC. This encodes CASSLVTGFEQYF.

This CDR3 reads CASSRPGLYNEQFF. The CDR3 DNA reads as TGTGCCAGCTCACGTCCAGGGTTATACAATGAGCAGTTCTTC. V is TRBV18 and J is TRBJ2-1; the D gene is possibly TRBD1 (5 bases). The CDR3 length is 14 residues. Deletions cut 4 bases from V and 4 bases from J, with 11 bases between. Germline V gene lookup returns CDR1 KGHSH and CDR2 LQKENI.

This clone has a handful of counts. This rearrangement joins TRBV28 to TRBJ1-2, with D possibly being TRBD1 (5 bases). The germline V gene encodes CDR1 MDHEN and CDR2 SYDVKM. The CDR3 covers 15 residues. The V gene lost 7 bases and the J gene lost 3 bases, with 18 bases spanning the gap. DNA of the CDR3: TGTGCCAGCACCGAGGCAGGGACGAGCTACTATGGCTACACCTTC. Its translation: CASTEAGTSYYGYTF.

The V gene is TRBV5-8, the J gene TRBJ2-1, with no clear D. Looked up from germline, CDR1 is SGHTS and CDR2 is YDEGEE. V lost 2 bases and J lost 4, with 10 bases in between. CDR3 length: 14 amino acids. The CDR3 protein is CASSLPGLYNEQFF. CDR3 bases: TGTGCCAGCAGCTTACCGGGTTTATACAATGAGCAGTTCTTC.

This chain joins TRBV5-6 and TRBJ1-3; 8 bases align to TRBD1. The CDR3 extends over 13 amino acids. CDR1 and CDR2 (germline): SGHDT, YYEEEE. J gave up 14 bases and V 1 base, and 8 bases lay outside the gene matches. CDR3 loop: CASSLYRDRKLYF. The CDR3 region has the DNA TGTGCCAGCAGCTTGTACCGGGACAGGAAATTATATTTT.

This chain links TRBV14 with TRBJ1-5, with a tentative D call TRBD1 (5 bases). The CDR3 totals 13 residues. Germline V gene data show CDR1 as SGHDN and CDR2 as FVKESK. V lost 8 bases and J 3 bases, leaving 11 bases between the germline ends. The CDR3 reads CASATGLNQPQHF. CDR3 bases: TGTGCCAGCGCAACAGGTCTCAATCAGCCCCAGCATTTT.

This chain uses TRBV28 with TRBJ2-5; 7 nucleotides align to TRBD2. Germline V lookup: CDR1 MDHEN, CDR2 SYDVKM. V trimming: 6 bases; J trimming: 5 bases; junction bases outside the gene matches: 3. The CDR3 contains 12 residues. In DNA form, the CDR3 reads TGTGCCAGCAGAATCGGGAGGGAGACCCAGTACTTC. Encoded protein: CASRIGRETQYF.

The chain's CDR3 is CASSIDRDAYEQYF. In nucleotides, the CDR3 is TGTGCCAGCAGTATTGACAGGGACGCCTACGAGCAGTACTTC. The rearrangement links TRBV6-5 to TRBJ2-7; 7 bases map to TRBD1. The germline V gene encodes CDR1 MNHEY and CDR2 SVGAGI. This CDR3 contains 14 residues. The V segment lost 5 bases and the J segment 2 bases; nucleotides outside the gene matches: 6.

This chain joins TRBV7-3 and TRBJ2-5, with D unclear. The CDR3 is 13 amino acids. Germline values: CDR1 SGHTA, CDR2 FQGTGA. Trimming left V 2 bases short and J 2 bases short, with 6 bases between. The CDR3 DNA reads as TGTGCCAGCAGCTTATCTGGTCAAGAGACCCAGTACTTC. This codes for CASSLSGQETQYF.

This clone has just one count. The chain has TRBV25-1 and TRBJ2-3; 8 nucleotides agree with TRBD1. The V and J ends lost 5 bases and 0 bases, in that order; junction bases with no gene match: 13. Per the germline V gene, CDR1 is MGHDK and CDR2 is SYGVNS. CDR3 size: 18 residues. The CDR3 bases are TGTGCCAGCAGTTATTCCGGGACAGGCTATTCTAGCACAGATACGCAGTATTTT. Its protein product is CASSYSGTGYSSTDTQYF.

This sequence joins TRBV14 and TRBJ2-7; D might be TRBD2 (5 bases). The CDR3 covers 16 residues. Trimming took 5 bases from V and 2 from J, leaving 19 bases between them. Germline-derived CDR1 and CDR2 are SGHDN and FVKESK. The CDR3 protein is CASSSRIDRGPYEQYF. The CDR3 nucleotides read TGTGCCAGCAGCTCTCGTATTGATAGAGGGCCCTACGAGCAGTACTTC.

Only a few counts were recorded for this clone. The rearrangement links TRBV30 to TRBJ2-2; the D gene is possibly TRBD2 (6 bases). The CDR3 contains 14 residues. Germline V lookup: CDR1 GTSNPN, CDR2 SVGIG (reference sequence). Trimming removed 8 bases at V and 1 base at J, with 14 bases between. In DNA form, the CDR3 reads TGTGCCGGAGGGGTTCTCCGGAACACCGGGGAGCTGTTTTTT. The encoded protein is CAGGVLRNTGELFF.

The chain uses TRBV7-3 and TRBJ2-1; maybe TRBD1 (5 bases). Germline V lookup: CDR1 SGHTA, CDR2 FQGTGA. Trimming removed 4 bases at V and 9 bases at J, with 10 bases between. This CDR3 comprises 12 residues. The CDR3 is CASSSGKGEQFF. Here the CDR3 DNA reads TGTGCCAGCAGCTCAGGGAAAGGTGAGCAGTTCTTC.

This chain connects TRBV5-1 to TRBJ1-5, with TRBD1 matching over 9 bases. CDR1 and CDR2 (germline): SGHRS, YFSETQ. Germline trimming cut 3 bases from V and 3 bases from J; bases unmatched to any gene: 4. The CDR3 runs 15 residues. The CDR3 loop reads CASSSGTGLNQPQHF. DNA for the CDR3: TGCGCCAGCAGCTCCGGGACAGGGCTCAATCAGCCCCAGCATTTT.

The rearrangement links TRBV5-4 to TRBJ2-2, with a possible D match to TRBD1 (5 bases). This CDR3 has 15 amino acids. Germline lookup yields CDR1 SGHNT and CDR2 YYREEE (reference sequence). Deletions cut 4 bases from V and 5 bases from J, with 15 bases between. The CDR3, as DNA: TGTGCCAGCAGCAACGACAGATCTCGAACCGGGGAGCTGTTTTTT. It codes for CASSNDRSRTGELFF. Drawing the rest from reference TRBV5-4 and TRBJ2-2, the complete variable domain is ETGVTQSPTHLIKTRGQQVTLRCSSQSGHNTVSWYQQALGQGPQFIFQYYREEENGRGNFPPRFSGLQFPNYSSELNVNALELDDSALYLCASSNDRSRTGELFFGEGSRLTVL.